Shown below are 21 T cell receptor beta chains from a single sample sequenced in a study of shared clonotypes between healthy human individuals. The method was immunoSEQ multiplex PCR; TCRdb's version includes in-frame clones alone and lacks a portion of them. The sample holds about 2.1 million clones, 85% to 95% seen once. Positively selected for CCR7, the CD45RO-negative cells used as naive CD8 cells excluded terminally differentiated effector memory CD45RA+ cells. Material for sequencing was naive CD8+ T cells from PBMCs. These receptors all stem from a man aged 18 to 29 in good health. Some clones in this sample may be carry-over from other donors' samples.

The CDR3 region has the DNA TGTGCCAGCAGCCCCATGAGGACTAGCGGGAGGGCCACCGGGGAGCTGTTTTTT. Amino acids: CASSPMRTSGRATGELFF. V gene TRBV7-9 combines with J gene TRBJ2-2, with TRBD2 matching 15 bases. In germline, CDR1 is SEHNR, CDR2 FQNEAQ (reference sequence). This CDR3 is 18 amino acids long. The V and J ends lost 5 bases and 4 bases, in that order; junction bases with no gene match: 8.

The V and J genes are TRBV19 and TRBJ1-1, with no clear D. Germline V gene lookup returns CDR1 LNHDA and CDR2 SQIVND (reference sequence). The CDR3 sequence is 12 residues long. V was shortened by 6 bases and J by 8 bases, with 13 bases between the two germline ends. This CDR3 is CASSRKPREAFF. DNA for the CDR3: TGTGCCAGTAGCCGGAAACCAAGGGAAGCTTTCTTT.

This clone was counted between two and nine times. This chain links TRBV2 with TRBJ1-4; possible D gene TRBD1, 6 bases. Germline CDR1 reads SNHLY; CDR2 reads FYNNEI. V was trimmed by 8 bases and J by 13 bases, leaving 11 bases between them. The CDR3 totals 10 residues. The CDR3 here is CASEGGGLFF. The CDR3 region has the DNA TGTGCCAGCGAGGGGGGAGGACTGTTTTTT. Variable domain in full (rest from reference TRBV2 and TRBJ1-4): EPEVTQTPSHQVTQMGQEVILRCVPISNHLYFYWYRQILGQKVEFLVSFYNNEISEKSEIFDDQFSVERPDGSNFTLKIRSTKLEDSAMYFCASEGGGLFFGSGTQLSVL.

The chain links TRBV7-9 to TRBJ2-1; possible D gene TRBD2, 7 bases. There are 14 residues in the CDR3. CDR1 SEHNR and CDR2 FQNEAQ come from the germline V gene (reference sequence). V was clipped by 7 bases and J by 9 bases, with 19 bases between them. The CDR3 nucleotides read TGTGCCAGCACCTGGGACTATCAAGGGGGTGAGCAGTTCTTC. Its protein product is CASTWDYQGGEQFF.

The chain combines TRBV2 with TRBJ2-3; 14 bases agree with TRBD2. This CDR3 spans 18 amino acids. V was pared by 6 bases and J by 1 base, with 9 bases of the junction left unmatched. Germline CDR1 is SNHLY and CDR2 is FYNNEI. The chain's CDR3 is CASSRTSGRTEGTDTQYF. CDR3 nucleotides: TGTGCCAGCAGCCGGACTAGCGGGAGGACCGAGGGCACAGATACGCAGTATTTT.

In this sample, this clone turned up once. The CDR3 nucleotides are TGTGCCAGCAGCTTCTCAGGGGGCCCCTCCTACAATGAGCAGTTCTTC. Its translation: CASSFSGGPSYNEQFF. The chain is built from TRBV28 and TRBJ2-1; 8 bases match TRBD1. The germline V gene has CDR1 MDHEN and CDR2 SYDVKM. V was pared by 6 bases and J by 0 bases, with 7 bases of the junction left unmatched. The length of the CDR3 is 16 residues.

Of note for this clone: The sample carries other DNA sequences with the same CDR3. The rearrangement joins TRBV28 to TRBJ2-1; D gene unclear. Germline CDR1 is MDHEN and CDR2 is SYDVKM. The CDR3 is 13 residues long. Trimming shortened V by 5 bases and J by 3 bases, and 8 bases separated the two germline ends. The CDR3, as DNA: TGTGCCAGCAGTCCCAGTAGCTACAATGAGCAGTTCTTC. Encoded protein: CASSPSSYNEQFF.

The chain couples TRBV15 to TRBJ1-5; maybe TRBD1 (6 bases). Trimming took off 5 bases at V and 4 bases at J, with 15 bases between the two ends. The CDR3 has 15 residues. CDR1 is LNHNV, CDR2 YYDKDF, per germline (reference sequence). The CDR3 loop reads CATSGSGGTNQPQHF. As DNA, the CDR3 is TGTGCCACCAGCGGCAGTGGGGGGACAAATCAGCCCCAGCATTTT.

The chain uses TRBV6-5 and TRBJ1-2; 7 nucleotides match TRBD1. In germline, CDR1 is MNHEY, CDR2 SVGAGI. Losses at the gene ends were 8 bases for V and 0 bases for J; bases not matched to a gene: 9. CDR3 length equals 15 residues. The CDR3 DNA reads TGTGCCAGCCACCCTCGGACAGGAACTAACTATGGCTACACCTTC. Translating gives CASHPRTGTNYGYTF.

This chain uses TRBV11-2 with TRBJ2-7; 10 positions match TRBD2. This CDR3 comprises 15 residues. CDR1 is SGHAT and CDR2 is FQNNGV in the germline V gene. V shed 1 base, J shed 7 bases, and the junction held 7 bases outside the gene matches. The CDR3 bases are TGTGCCAGCAGCTTAGCTCTAGCGGGAGCGTGGGAGCAGTACTTC. Its protein is CASSLALAGAWEQYF.

V and J are TRBV6-1 and TRBJ2-7, with D perhaps matching TRBD2 (5 bases). The CDR3 loop spans 13 amino acids. The germline V gene has CDR1 MNHNS and CDR2 SASEGT. V lost 7 bases, J lost 1 base, and 11 bases lay in between. The CDR3 region is CASIGGNSYEQYF. The CDR3 bases are TGTGCCAGCATAGGAGGTAATTCCTACGAGCAGTACTTC.

The J gene is TRBJ2-7, the V gene TRBV13, with D maybe TRBD2 (5 bases). The V gene lost 6 bases and the J gene lost 3 bases, with 12 bases spanning the gap. This CDR3 spans 13 amino acids. The germline gives CDR1 PRHDT, CDR2 FYEKMQ (reference sequence). CDR3 region: CASRTAGFYEQYF. CDR3 DNA: TGTGCCAGCAGGACTGCGGGCTTCTACGAGCAGTACTTC.

J is TRBJ1-2 and V is TRBV27; a possible D gene is TRBD1 (6 bases). Germline lookup yields CDR1 MNHEY and CDR2 SMNVEV (reference sequence). Trimming removed 2 bases from V and 4 bases from J, with 14 bases in between. The CDR3 consists of 15 residues. The CDR3 coding sequence is TGTGCCAGCAGTTTAGGGGGGACACATCGCTATGGCTACACCTTC. This gives the protein CASSLGGTHRYGYTF.

On this clone: The same CDR3 can be traced to other DNA sequences in this sample. The CDR3 region is CASSREMNTEAFF. DNA for the CDR3: TGTGCCAGCAGTAGAGAAATGAACACTGAAGCTTTCTTT. The V gene is TRBV28, the J gene TRBJ1-1, with D uncertain. Germline V gives CDR1 MDHEN, CDR2 SYDVKM. V was trimmed by 5 bases and J by 0 bases, leaving 7 bases between them. The length of the CDR3 is 13 residues.

A word on this clone: Other nucleotide sequences from this sample produce the same CDR3. J is TRBJ2-3 and V is TRBV7-9; 12 nucleotides line up with TRBD2. CDR3 length: 15 residues. Germline trimming cut 4 bases from V and 4 bases from J; bases unmatched to any gene: 3. CDR1 is SEHNR, CDR2 FQNEAQ, per germline (reference sequence). In DNA form, the CDR3 reads TGTGCCAGCAGCTCACTAGCGGGAGGAGCAGATACGCAGTATTTT. Translated: CASSSLAGGADTQYF.

The rearrangement uses TRBV12-5 and TRBJ2-3; the match to TRBD1 covers 12 bases. Germline loops: CDR1 LGHNT, CDR2 FRNRAP. The J segment lost 4 bases and the V segment lost 1 base, leaving 12 bases of the junction unmatched. The CDR3 sequence is 19 residues long. The CDR3 region is CASGLELGQGAIPPDTQYF. For the CDR3, the DNA is TGTGCTAGTGGTTTGGAATTGGGACAGGGGGCGATTCCTCCAGATACGCAGTATTTT.

This chain joins TRBV9 and TRBJ2-1; TRBD2 agrees at 9 bases. With 7 bases clipped from V and 0 bases from J, the junction kept 11 bases outside the gene matches. The CDR3 is made up of 17 amino acids. CDR1 is SGDLS and CDR2 is YYNGEE in the germline V gene. CDR3 amino acids: CASGSGRTPSSYNEQFF. The CDR3 bases are TGTGCCAGCGGCAGCGGGAGGACCCCGAGCTCCTACAATGAGCAGTTCTTC.

DNA of the CDR3: TGTGCCTCCCAGGGACTAGCGGGAGTCAATGAGCAGTTCTTC. Encoded protein: CASQGLAGVNEQFF. V usage is TRBV2 and J usage is TRBJ2-1; TRBD2 aligns across 14 bases. There are 14 residues in the CDR3. Germline V CDR1 and CDR2: SNHLY, FYNNEI. With 11 bases clipped from V and 6 bases from J, the junction kept 6 bases outside the gene matches.

V usage is TRBV27 and J usage is TRBJ2-5, with unresolved D. V was clipped by 8 bases and J by 0 bases, with 7 bases between them. In germline, CDR1 is MNHEY, CDR2 SMNVEV (reference sequence). The CDR3 contains 12 residues. The CDR3 spells CASGQYQETQYF. DNA for the CDR3: TGTGCCAGCGGTCAGTACCAAGAGACCCAGTACTTC.

The CDR3 protein is CASSQGIPDFYEQYF. CDR3 coding DNA: TGTGCCAGCAGCCAAGGCATCCCGGATTTCTACGAGCAGTACTTC. V and J are TRBV14 and TRBJ2-7, with D unresolved. This CDR3 has 15 residues. Germline V gene data show CDR1 as SGHDN and CDR2 as FVKESK. V was cut by 1 base and J by 3 bases, with 13 bases left in between.

This chain joins TRBV7-9 and TRBJ2-7; D might be TRBD1 or TRBD2, each matching 5 bases. V lost 5 bases to trimming and J lost 2 bases, with 13 bases between them. CDR1 and CDR2 (germline): SEHNR, FQNEAQ (reference sequence). The CDR3 sequence is 14 residues long. The CDR3 sequence: CASSLRGLPYEQYF. The CDR3 DNA follows: TGTGCCAGCAGCCTACGGGGCCTGCCCTACGAGCAGTACTTC.